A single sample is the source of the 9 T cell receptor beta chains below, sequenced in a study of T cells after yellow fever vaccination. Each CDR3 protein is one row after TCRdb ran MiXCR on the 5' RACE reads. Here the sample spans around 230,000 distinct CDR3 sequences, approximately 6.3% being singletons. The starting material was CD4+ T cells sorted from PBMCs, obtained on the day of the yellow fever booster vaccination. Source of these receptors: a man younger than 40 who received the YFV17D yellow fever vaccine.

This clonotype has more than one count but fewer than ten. CDR3 amino acids: CASSQLAGVKSSYNEQFF. CDR3 DNA: TGTGCCAGCAGCCAACTAGCGGGCGTAAAAAGCTCCTACAATGAGCAGTTCTTC. The V call is TRBV12-3 or TRBV12-4, the J call TRBJ2-1; 9 bases agree with TRBD2. The CDR3 totals 18 residues. The V segment lost 6 bases and the J segment 0 bases; nucleotides outside the gene matches: 12.

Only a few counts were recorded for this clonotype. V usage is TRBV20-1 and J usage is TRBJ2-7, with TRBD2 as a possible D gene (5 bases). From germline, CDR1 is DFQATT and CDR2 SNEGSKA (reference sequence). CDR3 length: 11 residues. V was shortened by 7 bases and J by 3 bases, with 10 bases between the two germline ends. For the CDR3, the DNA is TGCAGTGTCGGGATCAACTACGAGCAGTACTTC. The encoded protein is CSVGINYEQYF.

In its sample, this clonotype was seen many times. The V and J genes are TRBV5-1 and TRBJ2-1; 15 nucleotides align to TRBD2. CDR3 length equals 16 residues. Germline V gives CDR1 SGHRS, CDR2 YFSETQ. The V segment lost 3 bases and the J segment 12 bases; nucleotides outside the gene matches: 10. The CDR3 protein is CASSSGLAGGSFGQFF. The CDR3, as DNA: TGCGCCAGCAGCTCGGGACTAGCGGGAGGATCGTTCGGGCAGTTCTTC.

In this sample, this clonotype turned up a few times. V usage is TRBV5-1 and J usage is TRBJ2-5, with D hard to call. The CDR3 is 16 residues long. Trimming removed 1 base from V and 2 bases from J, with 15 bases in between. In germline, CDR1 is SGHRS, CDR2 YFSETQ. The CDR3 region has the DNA TGCGCCAGCAGCTTGTCTAGGGTCTCGGCGCAAGAGACCCAGTACTTC. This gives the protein CASSLSRVSAQETQYF.

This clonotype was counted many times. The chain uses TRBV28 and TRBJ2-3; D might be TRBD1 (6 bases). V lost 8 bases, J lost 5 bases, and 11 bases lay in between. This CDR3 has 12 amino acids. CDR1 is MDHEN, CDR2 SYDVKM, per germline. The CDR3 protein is CASSSGEDTQYF. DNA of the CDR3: TGTGCCAGCTCATCAGGGGAAGATACGCAGTATTTT.

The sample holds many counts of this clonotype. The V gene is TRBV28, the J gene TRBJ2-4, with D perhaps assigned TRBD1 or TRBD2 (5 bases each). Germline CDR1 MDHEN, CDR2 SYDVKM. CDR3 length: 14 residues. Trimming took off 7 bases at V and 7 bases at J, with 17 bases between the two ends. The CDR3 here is CASNHRFGVNIQYF. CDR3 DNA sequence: TGTGCCAGCAACCACAGGTTCGGGGTGAACATTCAGTACTTC.

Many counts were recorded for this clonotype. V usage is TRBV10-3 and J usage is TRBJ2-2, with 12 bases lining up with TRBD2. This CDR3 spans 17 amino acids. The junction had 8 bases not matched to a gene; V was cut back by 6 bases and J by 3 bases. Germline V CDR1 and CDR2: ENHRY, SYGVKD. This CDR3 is CAIRGTSGRRDTGELFF. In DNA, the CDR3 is TGTGCCATCAGGGGGACTAGCGGGCGCCGCGACACCGGGGAGCTGTTTTTT.

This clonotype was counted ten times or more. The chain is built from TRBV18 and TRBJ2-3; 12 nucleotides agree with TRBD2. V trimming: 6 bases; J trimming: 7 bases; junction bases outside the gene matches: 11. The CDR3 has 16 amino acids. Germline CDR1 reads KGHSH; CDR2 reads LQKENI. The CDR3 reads CASSFDLAGGPNTQYF. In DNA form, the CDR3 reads TGTGCCAGCTCGTTCGACCTAGCGGGAGGGCCGAATACGCAGTATTTT.

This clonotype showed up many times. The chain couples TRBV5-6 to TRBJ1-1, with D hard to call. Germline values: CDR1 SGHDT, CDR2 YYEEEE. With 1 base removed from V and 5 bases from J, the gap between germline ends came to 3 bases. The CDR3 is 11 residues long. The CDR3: CASSLFTEAFF. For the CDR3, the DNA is TGTGCCAGCAGCTTGTTTACTGAAGCTTTCTTT.